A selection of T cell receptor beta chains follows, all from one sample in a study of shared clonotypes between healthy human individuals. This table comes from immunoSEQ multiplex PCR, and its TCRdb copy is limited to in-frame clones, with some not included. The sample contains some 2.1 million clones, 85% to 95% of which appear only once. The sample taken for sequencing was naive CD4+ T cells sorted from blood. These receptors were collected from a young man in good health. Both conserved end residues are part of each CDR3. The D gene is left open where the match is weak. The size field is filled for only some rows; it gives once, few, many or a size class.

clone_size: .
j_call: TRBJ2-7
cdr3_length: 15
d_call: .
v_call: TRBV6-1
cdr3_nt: TGTGCCAGCAGTTCAGGAGGGGACAGCCCCCAGCAGCAGTACTTC
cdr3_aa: CASSSGGDSPQQQYF

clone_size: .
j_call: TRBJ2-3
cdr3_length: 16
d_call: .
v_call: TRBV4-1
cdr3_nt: TGCGCCAGCAGCCAAGAACGGCAAGCGAGCACAGATACGCAGTATTTT
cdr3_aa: CASSQERQASTDTQYF

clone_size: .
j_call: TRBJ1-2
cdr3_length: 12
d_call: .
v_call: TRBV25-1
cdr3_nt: TGTGCCAGCGGTGCTGACACCTATGGCTACACCTTC
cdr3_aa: CASGADTYGYTF

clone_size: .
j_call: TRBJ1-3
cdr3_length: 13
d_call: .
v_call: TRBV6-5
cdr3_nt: TGTGCCAGCAGTTACTCGAGCGGAAACACCATATATTTT
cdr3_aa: CASSYSSGNTIYF

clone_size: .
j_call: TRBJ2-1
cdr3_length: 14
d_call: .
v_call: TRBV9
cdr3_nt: TGTGCCAGCAGCGTAGACCCCCGAAGCAGTGAGCAGTTCTTC
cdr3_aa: CASSVDPRSSEQFF

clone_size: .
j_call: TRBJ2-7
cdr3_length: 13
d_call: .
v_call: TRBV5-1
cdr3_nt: TGCGCCAGCAGCTTGGCCCCAGGCTACGAGCAGTACTTC
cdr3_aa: CASSLAPGYEQYF

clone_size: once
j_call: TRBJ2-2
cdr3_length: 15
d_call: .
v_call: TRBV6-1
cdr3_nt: TGTGCCAGCAGTGAAGAATTCGGGGTCCCCGGGGAGCTGTTTTTT
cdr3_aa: CASSEEFGVPGELFF

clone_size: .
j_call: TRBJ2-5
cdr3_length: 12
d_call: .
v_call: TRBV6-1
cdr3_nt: TGTGCCAGCAGTGAGTTAGCGGAGACCCAGTACTTC
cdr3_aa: CASSELAETQYF

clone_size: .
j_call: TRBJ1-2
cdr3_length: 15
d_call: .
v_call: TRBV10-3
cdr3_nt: TGTGCCATCAGTGAGGGGGCAGGCGTTAACTATGGCTACACCTTC
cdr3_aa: CAISEGAGVNYGYTF

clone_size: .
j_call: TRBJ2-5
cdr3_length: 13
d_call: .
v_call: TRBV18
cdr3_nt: TGTGCCAGCTCACTCCGGGACACAGAGACCCAGTACTTC
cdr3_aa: CASSLRDTETQYF

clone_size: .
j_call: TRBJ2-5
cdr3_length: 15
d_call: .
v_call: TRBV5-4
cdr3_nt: TGTGCCAGCAGCTGGGGGGAACAGGTTATCAAGACCCAGTACTTC
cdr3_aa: CASSWGEQVIKTQYF

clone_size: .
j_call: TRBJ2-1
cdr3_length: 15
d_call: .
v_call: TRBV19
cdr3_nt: TGTGCCAGTACCCTCGGGACCACTACCTACAATGAGCAGTTCTTC
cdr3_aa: CASTLGTTTYNEQFF

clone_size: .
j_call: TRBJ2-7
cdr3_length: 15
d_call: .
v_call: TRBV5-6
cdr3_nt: TGTGCCAGCAGCTTATACAGTTTAGGAAGGGACGAGCAGTACTTC
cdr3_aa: CASSLYSLGRDEQYF

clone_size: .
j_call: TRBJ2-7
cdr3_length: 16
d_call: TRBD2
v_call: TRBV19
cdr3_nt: TGTGCCAGTAGAGAACAGGCGGGACTAGGGAGCTACGAGCAGTACTTC
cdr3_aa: CASREQAGLGSYEQYF

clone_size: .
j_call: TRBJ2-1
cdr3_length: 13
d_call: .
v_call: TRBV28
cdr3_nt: TGTGCCAGCAGAGAGTTATTGGCCCCTTTGTGGTTCTTC
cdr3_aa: CASRELLAPLWFF

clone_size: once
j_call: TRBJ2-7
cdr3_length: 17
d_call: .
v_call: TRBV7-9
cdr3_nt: TGTGCCAGCAGTCTACAAAAACCGGGATATAGCTCCTACGAGCAGTACTTC
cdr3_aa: CASSLQKPGYSSYEQYF

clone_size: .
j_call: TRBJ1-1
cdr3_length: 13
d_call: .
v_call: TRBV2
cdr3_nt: TGTGCCAGCAGTGGAATGCTAGCCACTGAAGCTTTCTTT
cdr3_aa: CASSGMLATEAFF